The clone carrying this T cell receptor (beta chain) was observed at least ten times. These data are taken from a study of response to subunit inactivated influenza vaccine. TCRdb fed the RT-PCR reads into MiXCR, producing one record per CDR3 protein. The sample comprises about 480,000 distinct CDR3 sequences, 10% to 15% of which are singletons, and 13% rests with the top ten. Trimming left V 4 bases short and J 4 bases short, with 10 bases between. The CDR3 has 13 amino acids. This clonotype was obtained from a man aged 50 to 60 who received an inactivated influenza vaccine. Sequenced material: PBMCs from blood, taken roughly 48 days after vaccination. The V gene is TRBV12-3 or TRBV12-4, the J gene TRBJ2-5; the D is unclear. CDR3 in DNA: TGTGCCAGCAGTTCTACGACTGGAGAGACCCAGTACTTC. Translating it yields CASSSTTGETQYF.